This T cell receptor beta chain was recorded in a study of cytomegalovirus exposure and HLA in healthy donors. The wider study: Later analysis reported that the approximately 120 validation repertoires shared the platform of the 650 to 700 first-cohort repertoires. General study findings and limits: The listing of 150 or so TCR beta chains classed them as cytomegalovirus-associated.

Regarding this clone: Its antigen is as yet unknown.

TCRdb keeps only in-frame clones here, not all; method: immunoSEQ multiplex PCR. Of roughly 220,000 clones in the sample, roughly 88% were seen once. Among the 120 or so subjects of the validation cohort, separate from the approximately 670-subject first cohort, were the donors. Germline V gene sequence: CDR1 LNHNV, CDR2 YYDKDF (reference sequence). Unmatched junction bases numbered 9, after V lost 4 bases and J lost 2 bases. The CDR3 loop spans 16 amino acids. This TCR was recovered from a woman in her twenties or thirties in good health and CMV-seropositive. The rearrangement joins TRBV15 to TRBJ2-3; 7 nucleotides align to TRBD1. The sample was PBMCs. Here the CDR3 DNA reads TGTGCCACCAGCACCAATGACAGGGCCCCCACAGATACGCAGTATTTT. This codes for CATSTNDRAPTDTQYF.